This entry lists 4 T cell receptor beta chains sequenced from one sample in a study of blood T cell repertoires in COVID-19. Only in-frame clones appear in the TCRdb table, and some are missing; sequencing was by immunoSEQ multiplex PCR. The table shows 25,000 to 35,000 clones, with 75% to 90% occurring only once. The sequenced material came from peripheral blood. These receptors were obtained from a man aged 65-85 years with active COVID-19.

V gene TRBV5-1 combines with J gene TRBJ2-1; D is undetermined. Between the trimmed V and J ends, which lost 0 bases and 4 bases, there was a span of 11 bases. The CDR3 is made up of 15 amino acids. CDR1 SGHRS and CDR2 YFSETQ come from the germline V gene. CDR3 protein: CASSLAETRYNEQFF. The DNA for the CDR3 is TGCGCCAGCAGCTTGGCCGAGACTCGGTACAATGAGCAGTTCTTC.

This rearrangement joins TRBV5-1 to TRBJ2-3, with D perhaps matching TRBD1 (5 bases). The CDR3 totals 16 residues. V was clipped by 4 bases and J by 0 bases, with 15 bases between them. Germline-derived CDR1 and CDR2 are SGHRS and YFSETQ. The CDR3 DNA is TGCGCCAGCAGCCCTGCAGGGTTTCCTAGCACAGATACGCAGTATTTT. It specifies CASSPAGFPSTDTQYF.

By its share, this clone is large. The J gene is TRBJ1-1, the V gene TRBV11-3; D might be TRBD1 (6 bases). The V and J ends lost 0 bases and 12 bases respectively, with 17 bases between them. Germline V lookup: CDR1 SGHNT, CDR2 YENEEA. The CDR3 totals 14 residues. The DNA for the CDR3 is TGTGCCAGCAGCTTAGATCTAGGGGCAGGGGTGACTTTCTTT. It yields the protein CASSLDLGAGVTFF.

This chain joins TRBV7-3 and TRBJ2-1; 8 bases line up with TRBD2. Trimming took 4 bases from V and 3 from J; bases not matched to a gene: 5. CDR1 is SGHTA and CDR2 is FQGTGA in the germline V gene. This CDR3 has 15 residues. As DNA, the CDR3 is TGTGCCAGCAGCTCCGCGGGGGGCAGCTACAATGAGCAGTTCTTC. This gives the protein CASSSAGGSYNEQFF.